The clone carrying this TCR beta chain was observed a few times. The entry originates in a study of neoadjuvant anti-PD-1 for oral cavity cancer. Measured with immunoSEQ multiplex PCR; TCRdb has only the in-frame clones, and not every one. The table lists fewer than 8,000 clones, 62% of them singletons, with approximately 3% in the top ten. From germline, CDR1 is LNHDA and CDR2 SQIVND (reference sequence). The CDR3 has 13 residues. With V trimmed by 5 bases and J by 3 bases, 4 bases remained unmatched. Time point defined: after neoadjuvant nivolumab, at surgical resection. This receptor was identified in a person aged 40-85 years with oral cavity squamous cell carcinoma. Sequenced here: PBMCs, sampled after nivolumab (anti-PD-1) treatment. The genes are TRBV19 and TRBJ2-7, with 7 nucleotides matching TRBD1. For the CDR3, the DNA is TGTGCCAGTAGTCCGGGACAGATCTACGAGCAGTACTTC. This translates into CASSPGQIYEQYF.